This T cell receptor (beta chain) is from a study of CD8 T cells in Susac syndrome. An amount of RNA that ranged from 0.5 to 1 ug was reverse transcribed with random hexamers. TCRdb processed the immunoSEQ multiplex PCR reads anew with MiXCR; each CDR3 protein has one entry. The repertoire has 190,000 or so distinct CDR3 sequences, 85% to 95% of them found once; the top ten carry approximately 0.08%. Germline CDR1 is LGHDT and CDR2 is YNNKEL (reference sequence). The CDR3 is 14 residues long. Trimming pared 1 base from V and 4 bases from J, leaving 10 bases between. The sequenced sample was CD4+ T cells from PBMCs. The gene calls are TRBV3-1 and TRBJ1-2; weak D call: TRBD1 (5 bases). This clonotype was sampled from a human donor with multiple sclerosis. This CDR3 reads CASSQVGQTYGYTF. CDR3 DNA: TGTGCCAGCAGCCAAGTGGGGCAGACCTATGGCTACACCTTC.